This T cell receptor (beta chain) was captured by sequencing in a study of blood T cell repertoires in COVID-19. Overall study context: Samples representing acute and convalescent COVID-19 were sourced from the United States, Italy and Spain. Nucleic acid was either cDNA or gDNA, and it came from T cells, B-cell-depleted T cells, or PBMCs.

Authors' data handling: Amplification with reference gene primers provided the estimates of nucleated cell counts. Clones were sequenced by immunoSEQ multiplex PCR, and TCRdb holds only the in-frame ones, with some missing. The D gene and trimming were derived from the DNA, and the V and J assignments and clone size from that table. The sample comprises 250,000 to 300,000 clones, approximately 87% of which are singletons, and 1.5% rests with the top ten. The V and J ends lost 6 bases and 13 bases, in that order; junction bases with no gene match: 9. Germline lookup yields CDR1 SNHLY and CDR2 FYNNEI. The CDR3 sequence is 14 residues long.

Material for sequencing was peripheral blood. The gene calls are TRBV2 and TRBJ1-6; 10 positions match TRBD1. This clonotype originated in a woman in her thirties or forties who had recovered from COVID-19. The CDR3 region has the DNA TGTGCCAGCAGGGGGACAGGGGCCAGAGGGCCCCTCCACTTT. This translates into CASRGTGARGPLHF.